One sample yielded the 18 T cell receptor beta chains listed below, sequenced in a study of CD4 T cells in relation to SARS-CoV-2 and coronaviruses. Before the COVID-19 pandemic, during about 2011-2019, CD4+ T cells were taken from unexposed donors. This table comes from immunoSEQ multiplex PCR, and its TCRdb copy is limited to in-frame clones, with some not included. The sample holds about 70,000 clones, over 80% seen once. Specimen: memory CD4+ T cells from PBMCs. These receptors were taken from a human donor in good health.

The V and J genes are TRBV3-1 (or the pseudogene TRBV3-2) and TRBJ2-5; D is unclear. The CDR3 sequence is 14 residues long. Germline V lookup: CDR1 LGHDT, CDR2 YNNKEL (reference sequence). V was cut by 5 bases and J by 2 bases, with 12 bases left in between. The chain's CDR3 is CASSSESGQETQYF. In DNA form, the CDR3 reads TGTGCCAGCAGCTCCGAGTCTGGGCAAGAGACCCAGTACTTC.

This rearrangement joins TRBV5-1 to TRBJ2-7; tentative D call: TRBD2 (6 bases). Trimming removed 0 bases at V and 2 bases at J, with 15 bases between. CDR3 length: 16 amino acids. CDR1 and CDR2 from the germline V gene are SGHRS and YFSETQ. The CDR3 DNA reads TGCGCCAGCAGCTTGGTAGGTGGGGGAGGCGCCTACGAGCAGTACTTC. Amino acids: CASSLVGGGGAYEQYF. Based on the CDR3 plus reference TRBV5-1 and TRBJ2-7, the full variable domain is KAGVTQTPRYLIKTRGQQVTLSCSPISGHRSVSWYQQTPGQGLQFLFEYFSETQRNKGNFPGRFSGRQFSNSRSEMNVSTLELGDSALYLCASSLVGGGGAYEQYFGPGTRLTVT.

The genes are TRBV29-1 and TRBJ2-3, with a weak D call TRBD1 (5 bases). CDR3 length: 15 residues. Trimming took 2 bases from V and 2 from J, leaving 14 bases between them. CDR1 is SQVTM, CDR2 ANQGSEA, per germline. The DNA for the CDR3 is TGCAGCGTTGAATACGCTACAGGACACACAGATACGCAGTATTTT. Translating gives CSVEYATGHTDTQYF.

This clone has a single count. The chain carries TRBV24-1 and TRBJ2-2; D is perhaps TRBD2 (6 bases). The CDR3 contains 17 residues. Trimming took 3 bases from V and 1 from J, leaving 14 bases between them. Germline lookup yields CDR1 KGHDR and CDR2 SFDVKD. The CDR3 coding sequence is TGTGCCACCAGTGATGAGGGCGGGGCCTGGAACACCGGGGAGCTGTTTTTT. It yields the protein CATSDEGGAWNTGELFF.

The chain uses TRBV12-5 and TRBJ2-3; TRBD2 agrees at 7 bases. This CDR3 contains 14 residues. After removal of 1 base from V and 4 bases from J, the junction contained 2 bases not matched to a gene. In germline, CDR1 is LGHNT, CDR2 FRNRAP. This CDR3 is CASGLASGADTQYF. DNA of the CDR3: TGTGCTAGTGGTTTGGCGAGCGGGGCAGATACGCAGTATTTT.

Only one count was recorded for this clone. J is TRBJ2-5 and V is TRBV2, with D perhaps assigned TRBD1 or TRBD2 (6 bases each). Germline V lookup: CDR1 SNHLY, CDR2 FYNNEI. The length of the CDR3 is 13 residues. V lost 4 bases and J lost 1, with 7 bases in between. CDR3 in DNA: TGTGCCAGCAGTGCGGGGGCCCAAGAGACCCAGTACTTC. Amino acid sequence: CASSAGAQETQYF.

The CDR3 sequence: CASSIMGLVHRIGELFF. CDR3 sequence (DNA): TGTGCCAGCAGTATTATGGGCCTCGTTCATCGCATCGGGGAGCTGTTTTTT. The chain is built from TRBV2 and TRBJ2-2; D is uncertain. Trimming took 5 bases from V and 7 from J, leaving 23 bases between them. CDR3 length: 17 residues. Looked up from germline, CDR1 is SNHLY and CDR2 is FYNNEI.

This clone was counted a single time. This rearrangement joins TRBV18 to TRBJ1-2; D might be TRBD1 (5 bases). The V end was cut by 2 bases, the J end by 6 bases, with 13 bases between. Germline CDR1 reads KGHSH; CDR2 reads LQKENI. CDR3 length equals 14 residues. The CDR3 DNA follows: TGTGCCAGCTCACCATCAGTCAGGGACCATGGCTACACCTTC. This translates into CASSPSVRDHGYTF.

The V and J genes are TRBV29-1 and TRBJ1-4, with TRBD1 matching over 9 bases. CDR1 is SQVTM, CDR2 ANQGSEA, per germline. This CDR3 is built from 13 residues. Trimming cost V 6 bases and J 8 bases; bases outside gene matches: 7. The CDR3 region has the DNA TGCAGCGTCGCGGGGACAGGGCAGGAAAAACTGTTTTTT. It codes for CSVAGTGQEKLFF.

This chain links TRBV28 with TRBJ2-7, with 9 positions matching TRBD1. The CDR3 is 16 amino acids. CDR1 is MDHEN and CDR2 is SYDVKM in the germline V gene. V lost 5 bases, J lost 1 base, and 9 bases stayed unmatched. CDR3 in amino acids: CASSPLGTGKSYEQYF. As DNA, the CDR3 is TGTGCCAGCAGTCCACTTGGGACAGGGAAGTCCTACGAGCAGTACTTC. Looking up the rest from reference TRBV28 and TRBJ2-7 gives the full variable domain: DVKVTQSSRYLVKRTGEKVFLECVQDMDHENMFWYRQDPGLGLRLIYFSYDVKMKEKGDIPEGYSVSREKKERFSLILESASTNQTSMYLCASSPLGTGKSYEQYFGPGTRLTVT.

The chain joins TRBV9 to TRBJ1-3; no firm D call. The CDR3 covers 13 residues. Germline V gives CDR1 SGDLS, CDR2 YYNGEE. The ends were cut back, 4 bases at V and 2 bases at J, with 7 bases in the middle. The CDR3 reads CASSREAGNTIYF. CDR3 sequence (DNA): TGTGCCAGCAGCCGGGAGGCTGGAAACACCATATATTTT.

The V call is TRBV7-8, the J call TRBJ2-1, with D hard to call. The CDR3 length is 12 residues. V lost 5 bases to trimming and J lost 7 bases, with 9 bases between them. The germline CDR1 and CDR2 sequences are SGHVS and FQNEAQ. DNA of the CDR3: TGTGCCAGCAGCCCTCACAAGAATGAGCAGTTCTTC. This encodes CASSPHKNEQFF.

This clone showed up just a few times. The V call is TRBV5-1, the J call TRBJ2-7; 11 nucleotides agree with TRBD2. V shed 1 base, J shed 7 bases, and the junction held 4 bases outside the gene matches. Germline CDR1 and CDR2: SGHRS and YFSETQ. The length of the CDR3 is 14 residues. CDR3: CASSLTSGSREQYF. As DNA, the CDR3 is TGCGCCAGCAGCTTGACTAGCGGGAGTAGGGAGCAGTACTTC. The variable domain in full, with the rest retrieved from reference TRBV5-1 and TRBJ2-7, is KAGVTQTPRYLIKTRGQQVTLSCSPISGHRSVSWYQQTPGQGLQFLFEYFSETQRNKGNFPGRFSGRQFSNSRSEMNVSTLELGDSALYLCASSLTSGSREQYFGPGTRLTVT.

The genes are TRBV5-1 and TRBJ2-3; 10 bases map to TRBD2. Germline CDR1 SGHRS, CDR2 YFSETQ. The CDR3 contains 16 residues. V shed 1 base and J 5 bases; nucleotides not matched to a gene: 7. The CDR3 DNA reads as TGCGCCAGCAGCTTGAGCAGCGGGGGGGCTGGAGATACGCAGTATTTT. This codes for CASSLSSGGAGDTQYF.

This sequence joins TRBV10-2 and TRBJ1-3; D is undetermined. The length of the CDR3 is 11 residues. Trimming cost V 7 bases and J 2 bases, with 3 bases left between them. Germline CDR1 reads WSHSY; CDR2 reads SAAADI. The CDR3 DNA sequence: TGCGCCAGCAACACTGGAAACACCATATATTTT. Translated, it gives CASNTGNTIYF.

V and J are TRBV29-1 and TRBJ2-7; TRBD2 matches at 15 bases. CDR3 length: 17 residues. V was pared by 5 bases and J by 3 bases, with 11 bases of the junction left unmatched. The germline CDR1 and CDR2 sequences are SQVTM and ANQGSEA. As DNA, the CDR3 is TGCAGCGTTACTGGACTAGCGGGAGGGCCTTTGTTCTACGAGCAGTACTTC. Its translation is CSVTGLAGGPLFYEQYF.

V and J are TRBV5-8 and TRBJ2-7; 8 nucleotides line up with TRBD1. V gave up 0 bases and J gave up 0 bases; unmatched junction bases: 5. Germline V gene data show CDR1 as SGHTS and CDR2 as YDEGEE. The CDR3 is 16 residues long. The CDR3 is CASSLGVQGGSYEQYF. As DNA, the CDR3 is TGTGCCAGCAGCTTGGGGGTACAGGGGGGCTCCTACGAGCAGTACTTC.

The rearrangement joins TRBV5-4 to TRBJ2-1, with a possible D match to TRBD1 (6 bases). The CDR3 covers 14 residues. Trimming shortened V by 4 bases and J by 0 bases, and 8 bases separated the two germline ends. Germline lookup yields CDR1 SGHNT and CDR2 YYREEE (reference sequence). This CDR3 reads CASSTRGSYNEQFF. CDR3 bases: TGTGCCAGCAGCACCAGGGGCTCCTACAATGAGCAGTTCTTC. The variable domain in full, with the rest retrieved from reference TRBV5-4 and TRBJ2-1, is ETGVTQSPTHLIKTRGQQVTLRCSSQSGHNTVSWYQQALGQGPQFIFQYYREEENGRGNFPPRFSGLQFPNYSSELNVNALELDDSALYLCASSTRGSYNEQFFGPGTRLTVL.